The T cell receptor beta chain described here comes from a study of fetal regulatory T cell absence and autoimmunity. Study overall: IPEX patients had exocrine pancreas autoimmunity without clinical diabetes. General study findings and limits: Some top pancreas TCR clones were over 90-fold enriched versus cord blood. Broadly similar TRB gene family usage was seen in pancreas and cord blood.

Trimming shortened V by 6 bases and J by 1 base, and 20 bases separated the two germline ends. The CDR3 contains 17 residues. The germline gives CDR1 SNHLY, CDR2 FYNNEI. Remarks on this clone: Its antigen remains unknown.

The survey-level immunoSEQ assay was used. Here immunoSEQ multiplex PCR was the method, and the copy in TCRdb shows in-frame clones only, minus some. The table lists 95,000 to 100,000 clones, around 72% of them singletons. The chain uses TRBV2 and TRBJ2-3; D perhaps matches TRBD1 (6 bases). Sequenced: pancreas tissue. This TCR came from a male donor with IPEX syndrome. In DNA, the CDR3 is TGTGCCAGCAGCGACGAGTGGGGGCTTGAGGGCACAGATACGCAGTATTTT. Protein sequence: CASSDEWGLEGTDTQYF.